The 32 T cell receptor beta chains reported below all come from one sample, sequenced in a study of human T cells and chemical hapten exposure. Time point reported: patch test 2, 6 weeks after DPC sensitization. Treatment: therapeutic diphenylcyclopropenone sensitization with weekly scalp DPC. TCRdb re-called the RACE reads with MiXCR, one entry per CDR3 protein. The repertoire holds about 110,000 distinct CDR3 sequences, with approximately 8.8% as singletons. The sequences come from whole blood, collected in connection with sensitization to the hapten diphenylcyclopropenone (DPC). The origin of the receptors is a woman in her thirties or forties with alopecia areata. Some clones in this sample may be carry-over from other donors' samples.

This sequence joins TRBV11-2 and TRBJ1-2, with 7 bases that match TRBD1. The CDR3 runs to 14 residues. Trimming cost V 5 bases and J 2 bases; bases outside gene matches: 5. The germline gives CDR1 SGHAT, CDR2 FQNNGV. The CDR3 region has the DNA TGTGCCAGCAGCCGACAGGGAGGCAACTATGGCTACACCTTC. Translating gives CASSRQGGNYGYTF.

Turning to this clonotype: A clone one base away is much larger, so this may be a read error. The chain employs TRBV11-3 and TRBJ1-1; D remains ambiguous. Germline V CDR1 and CDR2: SGHNT, YENEEA. The CDR3 is 13 amino acids. The CDR3 spells CASSLGANTEVFF. As DNA, the CDR3 is TGTGCCAGCAGCTTAGGGGCGAACACTGAAGTTTTCTTT.

A note on this clonotype: With a much larger clone just one base away, this may be a read error. This chain links TRBV4-2 with TRBJ2-2, with 7 bases fitting TRBD2. CDR3 size: 15 residues. Germline CDR1 and CDR2: LGHNA and YNFKEQ. The CDR3 DNA is TGTGCCAGCAGCTCTGGCGGGGGTGAAACCGGGGAGCTGATTTTT. It specifies CASSSGGGETGELIF.

This clonotype occurred a few times. The chain joins TRBV29-1 to TRBJ2-7, with D perhaps matching TRBD2 (5 bases). CDR3 length equals 14 residues. Germline V gene data show CDR1 as SQVTM and CDR2 as ANQGSEA. V gave up 4 bases and J gave up 9 bases, with 22 bases separating them. The CDR3 nucleotides read TGCAGCGTTGTGTCCGTCGACGGAGGAGAAGGGCAGTACTTC. Its protein is CSVVSVDGGEGQYF.

This clonotype came up many times. The rearrangement links TRBV7-9 to TRBJ2-1; D is perhaps TRBD2 (6 bases). V was pared by 2 bases and J by 1 base, with 12 bases between. The CDR3 is 16 residues long. CDR1 is SEHNR, CDR2 FQNEAQ, per germline (reference sequence). The CDR3 reads CASSLIRGSSYNEQFF. CDR3 DNA: TGTGCCAGCAGCTTAATTCGGGGGTCTTCCTACAATGAGCAGTTCTTC.

This clonotype was seen a few times. The chain uses TRBV14 and TRBJ2-1; 8 bases agree with TRBD2. CDR1 and CDR2 from the germline V gene are SGHDN and FVKESK. J lost 0 bases, V lost 4 bases, and 8 bases had no gene match. The CDR3 is made up of 17 amino acids. CDR3 protein: CASSRTAGGASYNEQFF. The CDR3 DNA sequence: TGTGCCAGCAGCCGCACCGCCGGGGGGGCCTCCTACAATGAGCAGTTCTTC.

This clonotype was found a few times. The gene calls are TRBV6-6 and TRBJ2-6; D possibly corresponds to TRBD2 (5 bases). CDR1 and CDR2 from the germline V gene are MNHNY and SVGAGI (reference sequence). The CDR3 contains 14 residues. V dropped 8 bases and J dropped 2 bases, with 10 bases sitting between them. The CDR3 is CASGETPGANVLTF. CDR3 coding DNA: TGTGCCAGCGGGGAGACACCTGGGGCCAACGTCCTGACTTTC.

The chain uses TRBV15 and TRBJ1-2; the match to TRBD1 covers 10 bases. This CDR3 contains 14 residues. The germline CDR1 and CDR2 sequences are LNHNV and YYDKDF (reference sequence). The V segment lost 3 bases and the J segment 8 bases; nucleotides outside the gene matches: 6. As DNA, the CDR3 is TGTGCCACCAGCAGCGAGACAGGGGGCCAAGGCTACACCTTC. Protein sequence: CATSSETGGQGYTF.

The V and J genes are TRBV7-2 and TRBJ1-2; D is uncertain. Germline V lookup: CDR1 SGHTA, CDR2 FQGNSA. Trimming stripped 4 bases from V and 1 base from J, with 7 bases between. The CDR3 sequence is 13 residues long. The CDR3, as DNA: TGTGCCAGCAGCTGGGTCAGTAACTATGGCTACACCTTC. Translation: CASSWVSNYGYTF.

V usage is TRBV7-6 and J usage is TRBJ1-3, with TRBD1 matching over 7 bases. The CDR3 runs to 14 residues. Unmatched junction bases numbered 3, after V lost 5 bases and J lost 2 bases. CDR1 and CDR2 from the germline V gene are SGHVS and FNYEAQ. The CDR3 region has the DNA TGTGCCAGCAGCCCAGGGGGTCCTGGAAACACCATATATTTT. This encodes CASSPGGPGNTIYF.

This clonotype was seen more than once but under ten times. The rearrangement uses TRBV12-3 or TRBV12-4 and TRBJ1-2; D is undetermined. The CDR3 contains 12 residues. Between the trimmed V and J ends, which lost 5 bases and 8 bases, there was a span of 12 bases. DNA for the CDR3: TGTGCCAGCAGTCCCCCGGTGAGAGGCTACACCTTC. Translated: CASSPPVRGYTF.

In this sample, this clonotype turned up many times. The chain is built from TRBV20-1 and TRBJ2-1; TRBD2 matches at 8 bases. The V gene end was trimmed by 4 bases and the J gene end by 9 bases; junction bases not matched to a gene: 5. The germline V gene has CDR1 DFQATT and CDR2 SNEGSKA (reference sequence). The CDR3 spans 12 residues. The CDR3 protein is CSATRGGGEQFF. For the CDR3, the DNA is TGCAGTGCTACCCGGGGGGGCGGTGAGCAGTTCTTC.

This chain uses TRBV7-6 with TRBJ2-6; D uncertain. V gave up 0 bases and J gave up 1 base, with 7 bases separating them. CDR1 is SGHVS and CDR2 is FNYEAQ in the germline V gene. The CDR3 contains 16 residues. CDR3 sequence (DNA): TGTGCCAGCAGCTTAGCGTTCGGTTCTGGGGCCAACGTCCTGACTTTC. Its translation: CASSLAFGSGANVLTF.

Notes on this clonotype: At one end, the junction sequence differs from germline, possibly due to a read error. The chain employs TRBV6-2 or TRBV6-3 and TRBJ1-5; D gene ambiguous. The V gene's germline CDR1 is MNHEY and CDR2 SVGEGT. The CDR3 is 14 residues long. The CDR3, as DNA: TGTGCCAACAGTTACGCCGGGAGCAATCAGCCCCAGCATTTT. Translated: CANSYAGSNQPQHF.

The chain employs TRBV7-2 and TRBJ2-5; maybe TRBD1 (6 bases). Germline CDR1 and CDR2: SGHTA and FQGNSA. V lost 5 bases and J 2 bases, leaving 15 bases between the germline ends. This CDR3 region has 15 residues. In DNA, the CDR3 is TGTGCCAGCAGCCTGGTTTGGGGGCCGCAAGAGACCCAGTACTTC. Residues: CASSLVWGPQETQYF.

This clonotype was recorded many times. V is TRBV6-5 and J is TRBJ2-3, with D unclear. Between the trimmed V and J ends, which lost 5 bases and 2 bases, there was a span of 11 bases. The CDR3 is 14 amino acids. Germline V gene sequence: CDR1 MNHEY, CDR2 SVGAGI. For the CDR3, the DNA is TGTGCCAGCAGTAAGCAGGTTCACACAGATACGCAGTATTTT. This gives the protein CASSKQVHTDTQYF.

This clonotype appeared many times. The V gene is TRBV18, the J gene TRBJ1-2, with 8 bases aligning to TRBD1. V gave up 4 bases and J gave up 11 bases; unmatched junction bases: 9. This CDR3 contains 13 residues. Germline CDR1 KGHSH, CDR2 LQKENI. The CDR3 region has the DNA TGTGCCAGCTCACTGGGTTCAGGGGGCGTGTACACCTTC. As protein: CASSLGSGGVYTF.

By frequency in the sample, this clonotype is medium-sized. The V gene is TRBV6-1, the J gene TRBJ2-2, with no clear D. From germline, CDR1 is MNHNS and CDR2 SASEGT. Trimming shortened V by 7 bases and J by 4 bases, and 13 bases separated the two germline ends. The CDR3 runs to 14 residues. This chain's CDR3 is CASNLEPSTGELFF. Written as DNA, the CDR3 is TGTGCCAGCAACCTGGAACCTTCCACCGGGGAGCTGTTTTTT.

This clonotype was picked up many times. The V and J genes are TRBV16 and TRBJ2-7; D not certain. This CDR3 is 14 amino acids long. V shed 4 bases and J shed 1 base, with 11 bases lying between them. From germline, CDR1 is KGHSY and CDR2 FQNENV. For the CDR3, the DNA is TGTGCCAGCAGCCGCCTAAGGGAATCCTACGAGCAGTACTTC. Encoded protein: CASSRLRESYEQYF.

The sample holds many counts of this clonotype. The chain couples TRBV7-9 to TRBJ1-1; 7 nucleotides line up with TRBD1. V lost 5 bases to trimming and J lost 4 bases; unmatched junction nucleotides: 13. There are 16 residues in the CDR3. CDR1 is SEHNR, CDR2 FQNEAQ, per germline (reference sequence). This CDR3 is CASSRMRQGLRTEAFF. CDR3 nucleotide sequence: TGTGCCAGCAGCCGAATGCGACAGGGTCTGCGCACTGAAGCTTTCTTT.

This chain links TRBV9 with TRBJ1-2; no clear D. V was pared by 4 bases and J by 4 bases, with 8 bases between. In germline, CDR1 is SGDLS, CDR2 YYNGEE. The CDR3 spans 12 residues. CDR3 coding DNA: TGTGCCAGCAGCTCCCGTGCCTATGGCTACACCTTC. Encoded protein: CASSSRAYGYTF.

This clonotype has a count of ten or more. V gene TRBV6-6 combines with J gene TRBJ1-1, with unresolved D. V was pared by 2 bases and J by 7 bases, with 5 bases between. Germline values: CDR1 MNHNY, CDR2 SVGAGI (reference sequence). The CDR3 contains 11 residues. The CDR3 DNA reads as TGTGCCAGCAGTTACAGGGATGAAGCTTTCTTT. Amino acids: CASSYRDEAFF.

This clonotype was seen more than once but under ten times. V is TRBV12-3 or TRBV12-4 and J is TRBJ1-4; D gene uncertain. The germline V and J ends were trimmed by 2 bases and 6 bases, with 16 bases remaining between them. The CDR3 covers 16 residues. CDR3 protein: CASSLKPQRRDEKLFF. The CDR3 region has the DNA TGTGCCAGCAGTTTAAAACCGCAACGCAGAGATGAAAAACTGTTTTTT.

This clonotype was observed many times. CDR3 sequence reads: CASSPGTGWRTEAFF. CDR3 bases: TGTGCCAGCAGCCCAGGGACAGGGTGGAGAACTGAAGCTTTCTTT. The rearrangement joins TRBV7-9 to TRBJ1-1; 9 nucleotides line up with TRBD1. Trimming removed 5 bases from V and 5 bases from J; junction bases left unmatched: 9. The CDR3 has 15 residues. CDR1 is SEHNR, CDR2 FQNEAQ, per germline (reference sequence). Based on the CDR3 plus reference TRBV7-9 and TRBJ1-1, the full variable domain is DTGVSQNPRHKITKRGQNVTFRCDPISEHNRLYWYRQTLGQGPEFLTYFQNEAQLEKSRLLSDRFSAERPKGSFSTLEIQRTEQGDSAMYLCASSPGTGWRTEAFFGQGTRLTVV.

This clonotype was seen only a few times. The gene calls are TRBV3-1 and TRBJ1-6; D gene uncertain. CDR3 length equals 14 residues. With 0 bases removed from V and 13 bases from J, the gap between germline ends came to 13 bases. Germline V gene sequence: CDR1 LGHDT, CDR2 YNNKEL (reference sequence). CDR3 in DNA: TGTGCCAGCAGCCAAGACGGCGGGTTAGTCCCCCTCCACTTT. As protein: CASSQDGGLVPLHF.

V is TRBV10-3 and J is TRBJ1-2, with D perhaps TRBD1 (5 bases). Germline CDR1 is ENHRY and CDR2 is SYGVKD. CDR3 length: 11 amino acids. Trimming shortened V by 9 bases and J by 3 bases, and 8 bases separated the two germline ends. The DNA of the CDR3 is TGTGCCATAAGGGACGACTATGGCTACACCTTC. It specifies CAIRDDYGYTF.

The chain has TRBV18 and TRBJ2-3; D gene ambiguous. Germline lookup yields CDR1 KGHSH and CDR2 LQKENI. The germline V and J ends were trimmed by 0 bases and 1 base, with 5 bases remaining between them. CDR3 length: 14 residues. The CDR3 is CASSPPEGTDTQYF. The DNA of the CDR3 is TGTGCCAGCTCACCACCTGAGGGCACAGATACGCAGTATTTT.

This chain links TRBV29-1 with TRBJ1-1; D is unresolved. Germline CDR1 is SQVTM and CDR2 is ANQGSEA. CDR3 length: 10 residues. V was shortened by 7 bases and J by 8 bases, with 11 bases between the two germline ends. CDR3 protein: CSAPGREAFF. The CDR3 DNA reads as TGCAGCGCCCCTGGGCGCGAAGCTTTCTTT.

This clonotype has just a few counts. V gene TRBV4-1 combines with J gene TRBJ1-5; D call uncertain. Trimming took off 3 bases at V and 0 bases at J, with 3 bases between the two ends. In germline, CDR1 is MGHRA, CDR2 YSYEKL. The CDR3 contains 13 residues. The CDR3: CASSHLSNQPQHF. The CDR3 DNA reads as TGCGCCAGCAGCCACCTTAGCAATCAGCCCCAGCATTTT.

This clonotype was observed many times. The chain uses TRBV7-8 and TRBJ2-3; 7 bases are a match to TRBD2. The germline V gene has CDR1 SGHVS and CDR2 FQNEAQ. CDR3 length: 18 amino acids. Unmatched junction bases numbered 20, after V lost 5 bases and J lost 6 bases. The DNA of the CDR3 is TGTGCCAGCAGCCTTTCGGCGCTAGCGGTCCCTCTCGGCGATACGCAGTATTTT. This translates into CASSLSALAVPLGDTQYF.

This clonotype was seen repeatedly, ten times or more. The rearrangement uses TRBV6-1 and TRBJ1-2; the D gene is possibly TRBD1 (5 bases). Trimming stripped 2 bases from V and 4 bases from J, with 14 bases between. The CDR3 sequence is 15 residues long. In germline, CDR1 is MNHNS, CDR2 SASEGT. This chain's CDR3 is CASSEMMGGPYGYTF. DNA for the CDR3: TGTGCCAGCAGTGAAATGATGGGGGGTCCCTATGGCTACACCTTC.

Many counts were recorded for this clonotype. The genes are TRBV6-6 and TRBJ1-4, with D possibly being TRBD1 (6 bases). The germline CDR1 and CDR2 sequences are MNHNY and SVGAGI (reference sequence). Trimming took 6 bases from V and 3 from J, leaving 14 bases between them. The CDR3 sequence is 15 residues long. The CDR3 protein is CASSGRGGANEKLFF. In nucleotides, the CDR3 is TGTGCCAGCAGCGGACGAGGGGGTGCTAATGAAAAACTGTTTTTT.